This T cell receptor (beta chain) was identified in a study of T cells in Graves' hyperthyroidism and ophthalmopathy. PBMCs were derived from under 13 ml fresh peripheral blood. TCR beta CDR3 regions were amplified from RNA transcripts. The HTBI set primed first-round TCR CDR3 RT-PCR. Each CDR3 protein is one row after TCRdb ran MiXCR on the multiplex PCR reads. This table holds 300,000 to 400,000 distinct CDR3 sequences, 15% to 20% found once. The CDR3 length is 14 residues. Germline trimming cut 10 bases from V and 3 bases from J; bases unmatched to any gene: 6. The germline gives CDR1 MNHNS, CDR2 SASEGT.

The clonotype comes from a woman aged 50 to 60 with Graves' hyperthyroidism. Sequencing used blood. The rearrangement uses TRBV6-1 and TRBJ2-3, with 11 bases lining up with TRBD1. CDR3 in amino acids: CATSRDRGTDTQYF. The CDR3 bases are TGTGCCACCTCTCGGGACAGGGGGACAGATACGCAGTATTTT.